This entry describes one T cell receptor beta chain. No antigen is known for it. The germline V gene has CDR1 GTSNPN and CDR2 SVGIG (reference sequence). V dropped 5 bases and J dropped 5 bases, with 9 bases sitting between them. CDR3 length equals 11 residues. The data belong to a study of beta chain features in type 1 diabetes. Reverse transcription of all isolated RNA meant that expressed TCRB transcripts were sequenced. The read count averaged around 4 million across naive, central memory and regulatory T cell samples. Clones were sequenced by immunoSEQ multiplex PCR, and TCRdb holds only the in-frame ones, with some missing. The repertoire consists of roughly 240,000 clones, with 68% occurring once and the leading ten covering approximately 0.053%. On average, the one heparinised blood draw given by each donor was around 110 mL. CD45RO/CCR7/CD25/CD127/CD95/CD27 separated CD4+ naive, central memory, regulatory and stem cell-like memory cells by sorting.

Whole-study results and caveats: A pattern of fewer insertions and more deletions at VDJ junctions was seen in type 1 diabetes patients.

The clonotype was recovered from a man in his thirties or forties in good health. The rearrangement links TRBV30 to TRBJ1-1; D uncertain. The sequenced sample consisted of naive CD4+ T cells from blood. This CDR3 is CAWAPETEAFF. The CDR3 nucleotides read TGTGCCTGGGCCCCTGAGACTGAAGCTTTCTTT.